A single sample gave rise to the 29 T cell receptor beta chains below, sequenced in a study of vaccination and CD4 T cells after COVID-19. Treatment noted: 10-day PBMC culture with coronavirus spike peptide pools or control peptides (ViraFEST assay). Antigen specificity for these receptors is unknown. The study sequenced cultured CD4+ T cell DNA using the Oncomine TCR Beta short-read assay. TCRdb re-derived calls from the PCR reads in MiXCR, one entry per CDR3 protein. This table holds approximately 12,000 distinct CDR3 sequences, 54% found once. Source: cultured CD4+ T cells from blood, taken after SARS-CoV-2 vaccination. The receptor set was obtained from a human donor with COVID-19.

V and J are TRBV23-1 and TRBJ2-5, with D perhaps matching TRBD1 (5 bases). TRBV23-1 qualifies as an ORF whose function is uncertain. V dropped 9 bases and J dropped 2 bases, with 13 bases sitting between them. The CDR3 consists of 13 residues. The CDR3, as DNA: TGCGCCAGGGGGCGCAAATTACAAGAGACCCAGTACTTC. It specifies CARGRKLQETQYF.

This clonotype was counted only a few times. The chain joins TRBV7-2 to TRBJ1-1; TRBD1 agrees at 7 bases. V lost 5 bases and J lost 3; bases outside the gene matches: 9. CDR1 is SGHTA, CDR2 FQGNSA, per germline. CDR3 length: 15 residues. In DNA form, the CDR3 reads TGTGCCAGCAGCATAAGGGGACAGCGGGACACTGAAGCTTTCTTT. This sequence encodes CASSIRGQRDTEAFF.

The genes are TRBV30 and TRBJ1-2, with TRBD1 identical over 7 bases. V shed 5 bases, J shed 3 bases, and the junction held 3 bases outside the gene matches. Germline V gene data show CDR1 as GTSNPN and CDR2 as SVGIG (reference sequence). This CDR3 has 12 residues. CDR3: CAWSTGDYGYTF. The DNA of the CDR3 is TGTGCCTGGTCAACAGGGGACTATGGCTACACCTTC.

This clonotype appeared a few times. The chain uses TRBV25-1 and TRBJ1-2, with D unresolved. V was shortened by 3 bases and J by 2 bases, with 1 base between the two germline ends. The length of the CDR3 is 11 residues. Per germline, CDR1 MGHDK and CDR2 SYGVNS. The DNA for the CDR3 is TGTGCCAGCAGTGAGAACTATGGCTACACCTTC. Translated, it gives CASSENYGYTF.

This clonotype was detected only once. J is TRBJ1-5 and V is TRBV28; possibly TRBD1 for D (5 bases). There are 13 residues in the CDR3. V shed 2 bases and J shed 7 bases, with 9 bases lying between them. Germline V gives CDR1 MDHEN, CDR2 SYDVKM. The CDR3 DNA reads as TGTGCCAGCAGTTTAACCCCAGGGCAGCCCCAGCATTTT. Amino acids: CASSLTPGQPQHF.

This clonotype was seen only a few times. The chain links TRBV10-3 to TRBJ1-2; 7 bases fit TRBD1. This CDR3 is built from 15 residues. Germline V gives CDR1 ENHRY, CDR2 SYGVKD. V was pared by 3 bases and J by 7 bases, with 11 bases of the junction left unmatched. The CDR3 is CAISDRDSGNSGYTF. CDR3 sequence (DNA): TGTGCCATCAGTGACCGGGACAGTGGGAATTCTGGCTACACCTTC.

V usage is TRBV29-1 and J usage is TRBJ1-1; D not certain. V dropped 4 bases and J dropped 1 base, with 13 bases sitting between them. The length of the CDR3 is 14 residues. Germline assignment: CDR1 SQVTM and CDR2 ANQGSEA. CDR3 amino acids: CSVVEGSGNTEAFF. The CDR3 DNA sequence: TGCAGCGTTGTAGAAGGGTCGGGGAACACTGAAGCTTTCTTT.

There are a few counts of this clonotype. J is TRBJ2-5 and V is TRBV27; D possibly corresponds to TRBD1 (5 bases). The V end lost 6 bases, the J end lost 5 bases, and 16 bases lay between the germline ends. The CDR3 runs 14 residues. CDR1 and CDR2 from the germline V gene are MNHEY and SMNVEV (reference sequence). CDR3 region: CASRGFRAGETQYF. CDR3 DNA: TGTGCCAGCAGGGGCTTCAGGGCAGGGGAGACCCAGTACTTC.

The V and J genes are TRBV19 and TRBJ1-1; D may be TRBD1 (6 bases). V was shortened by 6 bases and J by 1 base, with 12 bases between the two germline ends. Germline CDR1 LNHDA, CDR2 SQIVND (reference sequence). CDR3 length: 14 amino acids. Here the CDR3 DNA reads TGTGCCAGTAGGGCCCCGGACAGGAACACTGAAGCTTTCTTT. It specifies CASRAPDRNTEAFF.

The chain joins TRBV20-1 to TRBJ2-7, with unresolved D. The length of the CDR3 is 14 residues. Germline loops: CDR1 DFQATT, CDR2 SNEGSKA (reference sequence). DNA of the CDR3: TGCAGAAATAGTGGGTTGTGGACCCGCCACGAGCAGTACTTC. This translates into CRNSGLWTRHEQYF.

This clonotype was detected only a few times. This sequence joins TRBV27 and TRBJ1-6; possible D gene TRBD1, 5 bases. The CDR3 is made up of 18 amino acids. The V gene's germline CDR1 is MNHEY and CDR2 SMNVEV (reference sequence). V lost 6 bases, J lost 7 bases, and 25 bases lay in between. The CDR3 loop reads CASRLALDLGARNSPLHF. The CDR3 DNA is TGTGCCAGCAGGCTAGCTCTCGACCTCGGGGCCAGGAATTCACCCCTCCACTTT.

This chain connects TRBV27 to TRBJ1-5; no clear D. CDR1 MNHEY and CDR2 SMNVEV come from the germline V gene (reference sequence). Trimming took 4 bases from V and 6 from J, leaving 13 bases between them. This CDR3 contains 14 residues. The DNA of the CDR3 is TGTGCCAGCAGTTGTACCCCCGGATTTCAGCCCCAGCATTTT. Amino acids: CASSCTPGFQPQHF.

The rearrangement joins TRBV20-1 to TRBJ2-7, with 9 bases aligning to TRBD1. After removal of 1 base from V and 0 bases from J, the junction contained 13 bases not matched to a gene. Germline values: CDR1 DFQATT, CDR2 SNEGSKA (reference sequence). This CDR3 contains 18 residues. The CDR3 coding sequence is TGCAGTGCTAGAGCCCTCACCGGGACAGGGAGGGCCTCCTACGAGCAGTACTTC. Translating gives CSARALTGTGRASYEQYF.

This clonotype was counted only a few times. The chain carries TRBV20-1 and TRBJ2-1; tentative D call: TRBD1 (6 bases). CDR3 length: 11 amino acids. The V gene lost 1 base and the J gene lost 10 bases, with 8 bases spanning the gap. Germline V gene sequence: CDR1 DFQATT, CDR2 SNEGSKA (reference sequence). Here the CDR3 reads CSARVGQEQFF. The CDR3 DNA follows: TGCAGTGCTAGAGTCGGACAGGAGCAGTTCTTC.

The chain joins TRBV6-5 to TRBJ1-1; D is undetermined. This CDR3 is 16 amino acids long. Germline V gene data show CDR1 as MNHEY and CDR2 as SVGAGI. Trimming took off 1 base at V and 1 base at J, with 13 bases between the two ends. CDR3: CASSYFPDGTNTEAFF. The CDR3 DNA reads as TGTGCCAGCAGTTACTTTCCGGACGGAACGAACACTGAAGCTTTCTTT.

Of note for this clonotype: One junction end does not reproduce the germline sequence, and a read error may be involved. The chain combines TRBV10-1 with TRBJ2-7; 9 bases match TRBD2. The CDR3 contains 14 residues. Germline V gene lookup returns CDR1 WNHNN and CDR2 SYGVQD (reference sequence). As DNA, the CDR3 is TGCGCCACCAGTGAGAGTAGCGGGGGTTACGAGCAGTACTTC. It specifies CATSESSGGYEQYF.

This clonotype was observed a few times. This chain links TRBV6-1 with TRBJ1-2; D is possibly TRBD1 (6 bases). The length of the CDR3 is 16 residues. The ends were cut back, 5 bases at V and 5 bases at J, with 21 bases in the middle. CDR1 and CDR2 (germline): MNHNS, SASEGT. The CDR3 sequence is CASSKGGSGPGYGYTF. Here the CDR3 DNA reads TGTGCCAGCAGTAAAGGGGGGTCAGGACCGGGATATGGCTACACCTTC.

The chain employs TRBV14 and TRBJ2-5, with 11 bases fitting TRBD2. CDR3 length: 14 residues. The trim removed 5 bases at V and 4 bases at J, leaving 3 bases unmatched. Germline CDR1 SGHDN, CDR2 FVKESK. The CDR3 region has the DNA TGTGCCAGCAGCAATAGCGGGGGGGCAGAGACCCAGTACTTC. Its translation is CASSNSGGAETQYF.

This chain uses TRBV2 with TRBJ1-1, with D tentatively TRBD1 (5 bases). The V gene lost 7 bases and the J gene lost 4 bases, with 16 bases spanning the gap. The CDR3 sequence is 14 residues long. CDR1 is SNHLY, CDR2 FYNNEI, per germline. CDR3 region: CASTREGIGTEAFF. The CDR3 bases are TGTGCCAGCACCAGGGAGGGTATAGGCACTGAAGCTTTCTTT.

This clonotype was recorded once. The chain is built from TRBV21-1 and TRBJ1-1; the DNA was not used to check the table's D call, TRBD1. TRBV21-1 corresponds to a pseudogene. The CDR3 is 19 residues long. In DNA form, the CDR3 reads TGTGCCAGCACCCCCCGATCGGCAGCCAATCCTTATCAGAACACTGAAGCTTTCTTT. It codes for CASTPRSAANPYQNTEAFF.

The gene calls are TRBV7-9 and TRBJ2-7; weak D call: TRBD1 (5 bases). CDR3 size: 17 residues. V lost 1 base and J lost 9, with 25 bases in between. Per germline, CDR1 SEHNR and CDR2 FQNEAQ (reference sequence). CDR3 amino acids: CASSLDPTGHTTTGQYF. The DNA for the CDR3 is TGTGCCAGCAGCTTAGACCCTACAGGCCACACCACAACCGGGCAGTACTTC. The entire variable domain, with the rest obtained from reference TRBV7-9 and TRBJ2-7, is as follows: DTGVSQNPRHKITKRGQNVTFRCDPISEHNRLYWYRQTLGQGPEFLTYFQNEAQLEKSRLLSDRFSAERPKGSFSTLEIQRTEQGDSAMYLCASSLDPTGHTTTGQYFGPGTRLTVT.

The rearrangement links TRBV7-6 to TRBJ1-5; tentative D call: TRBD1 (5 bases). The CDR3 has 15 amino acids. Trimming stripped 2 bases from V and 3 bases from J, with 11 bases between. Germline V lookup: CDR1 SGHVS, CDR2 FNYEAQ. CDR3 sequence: CASSLQAGLNQPQHF. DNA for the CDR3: TGTGCCAGCAGCTTACAGGCAGGGCTCAATCAGCCCCAGCATTTT.

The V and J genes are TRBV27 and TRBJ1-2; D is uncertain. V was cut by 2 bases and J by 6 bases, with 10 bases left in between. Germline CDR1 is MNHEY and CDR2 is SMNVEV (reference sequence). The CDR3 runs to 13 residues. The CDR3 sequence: CASSLRERDGYTF. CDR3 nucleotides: TGTGCCAGCAGTTTACGTGAGCGCGATGGCTACACCTTC.

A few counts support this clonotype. The CDR3 is CASSVTSNQPQHF. The CDR3 DNA sequence: TGTGCCAGTAGTGTGACATCTAATCAGCCCCAGCATTTT. The V and J genes are TRBV19 and TRBJ1-5; D gene unclear. The CDR3 spans 13 residues. The V gene's germline CDR1 is LNHDA and CDR2 SQIVND (reference sequence). V lost 5 bases and J lost 4, with 9 bases in between. Drawing the rest from reference TRBV19 and TRBJ1-5, the complete variable domain is DGGITQSPKYLFRKEGQNVTLSCEQNLNHDAMYWYRQDPGQGLRLIYYSQIVNDFQKGDIAEGYSVSREKKESFPLTVTSAQKNPTAFYLCASSVTSNQPQHFGDGTRLSIL.

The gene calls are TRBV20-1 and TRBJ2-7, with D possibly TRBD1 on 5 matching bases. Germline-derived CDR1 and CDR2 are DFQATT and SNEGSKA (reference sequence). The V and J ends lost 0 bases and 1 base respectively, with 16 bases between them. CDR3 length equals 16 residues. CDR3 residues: CSARDHHRSPSYEQYF. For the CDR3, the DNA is TGCAGTGCTAGAGATCACCACAGGTCCCCTTCCTACGAGCAGTACTTC.

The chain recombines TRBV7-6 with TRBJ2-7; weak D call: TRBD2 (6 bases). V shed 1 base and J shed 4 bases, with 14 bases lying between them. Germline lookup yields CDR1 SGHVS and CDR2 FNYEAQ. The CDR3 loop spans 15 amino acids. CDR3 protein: CASSLDRGGTYEQYF. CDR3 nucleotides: TGTGCCAGCAGCTTAGATCGCGGCGGGACTTACGAGCAGTACTTC.

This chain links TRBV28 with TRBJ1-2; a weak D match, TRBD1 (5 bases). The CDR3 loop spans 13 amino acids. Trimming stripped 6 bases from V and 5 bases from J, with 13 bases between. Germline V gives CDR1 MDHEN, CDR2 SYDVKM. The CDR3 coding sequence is TGTGCCAGCAGAGTGGGTGGGGCGTATGGCTACACCTTC. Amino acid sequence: CASRVGGAYGYTF.

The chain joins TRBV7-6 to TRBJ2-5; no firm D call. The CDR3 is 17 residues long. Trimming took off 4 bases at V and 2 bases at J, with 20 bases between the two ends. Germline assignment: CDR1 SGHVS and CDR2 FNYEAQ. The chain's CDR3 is CASSSRQPNGPQETQYF. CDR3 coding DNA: TGTGCCAGCAGCTCCCGACAACCTAACGGGCCACAAGAGACCCAGTACTTC. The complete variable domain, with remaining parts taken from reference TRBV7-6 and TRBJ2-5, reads GAGVSQSPRYKVTKRGQDVALRCDPISGHVSLYWYRQALGQGPEFLTYFNYEAQQDKSGLPNDRFSAERPEGSISTLTIQRTEQRDSAMYRCASSSRQPNGPQETQYFGPGTRLLVL.

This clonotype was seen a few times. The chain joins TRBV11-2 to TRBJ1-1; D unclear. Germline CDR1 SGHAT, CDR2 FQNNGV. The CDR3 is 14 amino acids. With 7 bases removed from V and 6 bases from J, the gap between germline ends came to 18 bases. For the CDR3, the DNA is TGTGCCAGCAACGTCGACGCAGCCTGGTCTGAAGCTTTCTTT. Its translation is CASNVDAAWSEAFF. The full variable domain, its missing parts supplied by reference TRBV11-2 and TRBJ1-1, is EAGVAQSPRYKIIEKRQSVAFWCNPISGHATLYWYQQILGQGPKLLIQFQNNGVVDDSQLPKDRFSAERLKGVDSTLKIQPAKLEDSAVYLCASNVDAAWSEAFFGQGTRLTVV.